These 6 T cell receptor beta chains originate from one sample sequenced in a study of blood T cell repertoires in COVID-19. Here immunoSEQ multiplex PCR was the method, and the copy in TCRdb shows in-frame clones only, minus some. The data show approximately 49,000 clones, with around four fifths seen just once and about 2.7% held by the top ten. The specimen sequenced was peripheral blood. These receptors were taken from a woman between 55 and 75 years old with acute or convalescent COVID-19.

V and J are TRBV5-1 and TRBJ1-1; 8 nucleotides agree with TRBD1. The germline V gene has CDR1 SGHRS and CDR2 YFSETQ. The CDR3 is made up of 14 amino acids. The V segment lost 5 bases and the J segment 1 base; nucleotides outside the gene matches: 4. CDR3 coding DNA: TGCGCCAGCAGTAGTACAGGGGGGAACACTGAAGCTTTCTTT. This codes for CASSSTGGNTEAFF.

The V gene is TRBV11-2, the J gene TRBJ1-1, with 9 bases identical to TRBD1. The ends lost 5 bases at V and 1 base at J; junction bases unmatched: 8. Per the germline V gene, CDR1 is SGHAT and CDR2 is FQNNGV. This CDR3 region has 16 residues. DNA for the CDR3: TGTGCCAGCAGCCGGGGACAGGGCCTAACGAACACTGAAGCTTTCTTT. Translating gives CASSRGQGLTNTEAFF.

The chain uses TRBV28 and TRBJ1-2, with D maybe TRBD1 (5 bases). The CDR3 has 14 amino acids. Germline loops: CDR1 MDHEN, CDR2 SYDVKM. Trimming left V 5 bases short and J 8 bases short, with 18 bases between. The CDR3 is CASSPPPGLEGYTF. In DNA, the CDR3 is TGTGCCAGCAGTCCTCCTCCGGGACTAGAGGGCTACACCTTC.

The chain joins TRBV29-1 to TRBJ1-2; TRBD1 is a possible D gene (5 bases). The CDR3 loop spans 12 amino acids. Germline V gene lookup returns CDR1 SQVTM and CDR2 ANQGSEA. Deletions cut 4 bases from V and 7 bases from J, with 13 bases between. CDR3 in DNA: TGCAGCGTTGTACGGGGACTTGGTGGCTACACCTTC. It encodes CSVVRGLGGYTF.

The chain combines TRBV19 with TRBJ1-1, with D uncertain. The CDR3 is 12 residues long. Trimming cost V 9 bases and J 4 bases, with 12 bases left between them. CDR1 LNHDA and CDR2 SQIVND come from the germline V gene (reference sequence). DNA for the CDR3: TGTGCCAGCTCCTCGGAGGGCACTGAAGCTTTCTTT. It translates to CASSSEGTEAFF.

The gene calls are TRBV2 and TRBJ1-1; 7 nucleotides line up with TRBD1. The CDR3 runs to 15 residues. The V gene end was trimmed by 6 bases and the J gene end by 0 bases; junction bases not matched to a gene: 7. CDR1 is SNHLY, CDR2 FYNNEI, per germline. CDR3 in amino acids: CASRGQDTMNTEAFF. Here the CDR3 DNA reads TGTGCCAGCAGAGGACAGGACACAATGAACACTGAAGCTTTCTTT.